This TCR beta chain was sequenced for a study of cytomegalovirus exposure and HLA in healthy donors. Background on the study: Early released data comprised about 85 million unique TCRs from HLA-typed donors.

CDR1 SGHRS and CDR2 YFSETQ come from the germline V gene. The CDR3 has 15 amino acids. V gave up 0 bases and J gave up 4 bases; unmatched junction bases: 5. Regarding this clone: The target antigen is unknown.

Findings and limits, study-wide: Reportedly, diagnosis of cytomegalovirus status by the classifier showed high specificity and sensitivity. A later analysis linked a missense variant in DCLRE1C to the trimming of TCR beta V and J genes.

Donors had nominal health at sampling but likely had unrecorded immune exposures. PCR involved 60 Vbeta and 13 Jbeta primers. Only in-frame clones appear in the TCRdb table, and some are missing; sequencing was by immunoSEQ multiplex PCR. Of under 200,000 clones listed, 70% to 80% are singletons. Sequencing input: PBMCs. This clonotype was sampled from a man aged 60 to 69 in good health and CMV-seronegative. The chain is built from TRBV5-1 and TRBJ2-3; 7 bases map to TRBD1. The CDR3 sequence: CASSLDRGVADTQYF. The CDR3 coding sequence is TGCGCCAGCAGCTTGGACAGGGGCGTTGCAGATACGCAGTATTTT.